These 12 T cell receptor beta chains share one sample of origin, sequenced in a study of yellow fever vaccine responses in identical twins. MiXCR, applied by TCRdb to the RT-PCR reads, yields one record per CDR3 protein. The sample holds about 5,400 distinct CDR3 sequences, roughly 88% seen once. The starting material was T cells from blood (PBMCs), unsorted or a sorted subset (not recorded which), obtained before or after yellow fever vaccination (not recorded which). Receptor source: a woman between 18 and 30 years old who received the yellow fever vaccine.

V is TRBV12-3 or TRBV12-4 and J is TRBJ2-3; tentative D call: TRBD2 (5 bases). Deletions cut 2 bases from V and 0 bases from J, with 6 bases between. This CDR3 comprises 14 residues. The chain's CDR3 is CASSLTRSTDTQYF. CDR3 DNA sequence: TGTGCCAGCAGTTTAACTAGGAGCACAGATACGCAGTATTTT.

This chain joins TRBV20-1 and TRBJ2-2; D might be TRBD1 (7 bases). This CDR3 contains 15 residues. CDR1 is DFQATT and CDR2 is SNEGSKA in the germline V gene (reference sequence). Trimming stripped 5 bases from V and 3 bases from J, with 16 bases between. The CDR3 sequence is CSADRGTAYTGELFF. The CDR3, as DNA: TGCAGTGCTGACCGGGGGACAGCATACACCGGGGAGCTGTTTTTT.

The rearrangement links TRBV24-1 to TRBJ2-5, with 7 bases that match TRBD2. This CDR3 has 14 amino acids. V dropped 9 bases and J dropped 2; count of bases not matched to a gene: 8. Germline CDR1 KGHDR, CDR2 SFDVKD. CDR3 bases: TGTGCCACCCTCCTAGCGGTGAAACAAGAGACCCAGTACTTC. Residues: CATLLAVKQETQYF.

The table lists this clonotype with a count of one. The chain links TRBV15 to TRBJ2-2, with 7 bases lining up with TRBD1. The CDR3 is 16 residues long. Germline V gene lookup returns CDR1 LNHNV and CDR2 YYDKDF (reference sequence). Trimming cost V 2 bases and J 5 bases; bases outside gene matches: 8. The CDR3 DNA is TGTGCCACCAGCAGATTCCCGGGACAGTTAACCGGGGAGCTGTTTTTT. This codes for CATSRFPGQLTGELFF.

This clonotype has only one observation. The rearrangement uses TRBV23-1 and TRBJ2-1, with D maybe TRBD2 (6 bases). TRBV23-1 carries the ORF label, with uncertain function. The length of the CDR3 is 14 residues. The V gene lost 7 bases and the J gene lost 6 bases, with 16 bases spanning the gap. The CDR3 protein is CASTPPGRSNEQFF. DNA of the CDR3: TGCGCCAGCACTCCGCCCGGGAGAAGCAATGAGCAGTTCTTC.

The rearrangement links TRBV29-1 to TRBJ2-4; D might be TRBD1 or TRBD2, each matching 5 bases. With 1 base removed from V and 4 bases from J, the gap between germline ends came to 17 bases. The germline V gene encodes CDR1 SQVTM and CDR2 ANQGSEA. This CDR3 contains 16 residues. The CDR3 region has the DNA TGCAGCGTTGAAGTAAATCGGGGACCGACTAAAAACATTCAGTACTTC. It codes for CSVEVNRGPTKNIQYF.

The gene calls are TRBV10-1 and TRBJ2-1, with D possibly matching TRBD2 (6 bases). This CDR3 is built from 14 residues. The V end lost 6 bases, the J end lost 7 bases, and 16 bases lay between the germline ends. Germline CDR1 and CDR2: WNHNN and SYGVQD (reference sequence). CDR3 DNA: TGCGCCAGCAGCTTGTCGGGAGTAAGGAATGAGCAGTTCTTC. Protein product: CASSLSGVRNEQFF.

The V and J genes are TRBV7-1 and TRBJ1-1; TRBD1 might be the D (5 bases). TRBV7-1 is noted as an ORF with a role that remains uncertain. CDR3 length: 13 residues. V was trimmed by 4 bases and J by 3 bases, leaving 9 bases between them. This CDR3 reads CASSFRADTEAFF. DNA for the CDR3: TGTGCCAGCAGCTTCAGGGCTGACACTGAAGCTTTCTTT.

This clonotype appeared a few times. The CDR3 spells CASNTKRAGEHEQYF. The DNA for the CDR3 is TGTGCCAGCAACACCAAGAGGGCAGGGGAACACGAGCAGTACTTC. The chain links TRBV28 to TRBJ2-7; TRBD1 is a possible D gene (6 bases). Germline V gene data show CDR1 as MDHEN and CDR2 as SYDVKM. This CDR3 spans 15 amino acids. Trimming cost V 7 bases and J 5 bases, with 21 bases left between them. Complete variable domain (other parts from reference TRBV28 and TRBJ2-7): DVKVTQSSRYLVKRTGEKVFLECVQDMDHENMFWYRQDPGLGLRLIYFSYDVKMKEKGDIPEGYSVSREKKERFSLILESASTNQTSMYLCASNTKRAGEHEQYFGPGTRLTVT.

V usage is TRBV25-1 and J usage is TRBJ2-7, with D tentatively TRBD1 (5 bases). V lost 6 bases, J lost 0 bases, and 9 bases lay in between. The CDR3 has 13 residues. CDR1 and CDR2 from the germline V gene are MGHDK and SYGVNS. This CDR3 is CASRRQGSYEQYF. As DNA, the CDR3 is TGTGCCAGCAGGCGGCAGGGCTCCTACGAGCAGTACTTC.

The chain recombines TRBV28 with TRBJ2-2, with 8 bases matching TRBD1. V trimming: 2 bases; J trimming: 6 bases; junction bases outside the gene matches: 2. Germline CDR1 MDHEN, CDR2 SYDVKM. CDR3 length equals 14 residues. The CDR3 DNA reads TGTGCCAGCAGTTTACAGGGGGCTTCCGGGGAGCTGTTTTTT. Its translation is CASSLQGASGELFF.

This sequence joins TRBV6-5 and TRBJ1-2, with D possibly being TRBD1 (5 bases). Germline CDR1 and CDR2: MNHEY and SVGAGI. V shed 0 bases and J shed 8 bases, with 7 bases lying between them. The CDR3 has 12 amino acids. The CDR3 DNA reads as TGTGCCAGCAGTTACTCCGGGGGGGGCTACACCTTC. This sequence encodes CASSYSGGGYTF.